These 11 T cell receptor beta chains came from one sample sequenced in a study of beta chain features in type 1 diabetes. Since all of the isolated RNA was reverse transcribed, expressed TCRB transcripts were what got sequenced. Measured with immunoSEQ multiplex PCR; TCRdb has only the in-frame clones, and not every one. The data hold more than 300,000 clones, with 7% to 9% observed a single time. Input material: central memory CD4+ T cells from blood. These receptors were collected from a woman under 30 in good health.

The CDR3 reads CASSLDVGRAYEQYF. Here the CDR3 DNA reads TGTGCCAGCAGCTTAGATGTCGGGAGGGCCTACGAGCAGTACTTC. This rearrangement joins TRBV7-8 to TRBJ2-7, with 8 nucleotides matching TRBD2. The CDR3 has 15 amino acids. V lost 1 base and J lost 2; bases outside the gene matches: 4. CDR1 and CDR2 from the germline V gene are SGHVS and FQNEAQ.

The V and J genes are TRBV28 and TRBJ2-6; D is undetermined. The germline CDR1 and CDR2 sequences are MDHEN and SYDVKM. This CDR3 spans 13 amino acids. Deletions cut 7 bases from V and 12 bases from J, with 16 bases between. CDR3 sequence (DNA): TGTGCCAGCACGACACTCAGCGCTCTCGTCCTGACTTTC. Its protein product is CASTTLSALVLTF.

In this sample, this clone turned up a few times. V usage is TRBV5-4 and J usage is TRBJ2-1; D possibly corresponds to TRBD1 (6 bases). The V gene's germline CDR1 is SGHNT and CDR2 YYREEE (reference sequence). V was shortened by 5 bases and J by 9 bases, with 24 bases between the two germline ends. This CDR3 has 16 amino acids. The DNA of the CDR3 is TGTGCCAGCAGGGGGGCAGGGACGGCTGGACGAAGTGAGCAGTTCTTC. It codes for CASRGAGTAGRSEQFF.

V and J are TRBV4-2 and TRBJ1-2; possibly TRBD1 for D (5 bases). The CDR3 has 15 amino acids. V was pared by 0 bases and J by 2 bases, with 10 bases between. Germline V gene lookup returns CDR1 LGHNA and CDR2 YNFKEQ. CDR3 in DNA: TGTGCCAGCAGCCAAGAGTATCGGGGGAACTATGGCTACACCTTC. This codes for CASSQEYRGNYGYTF.

In its sample, this clone was seen a few times. The chain combines TRBV12-5 with TRBJ2-3, with 10 nucleotides matching TRBD2. The ends lost 3 bases at V and 0 bases at J; junction bases unmatched: 6. CDR3 length: 17 amino acids. Germline CDR1 is LGHNT and CDR2 is FRNRAP. CDR3 coding DNA: TGTGCTAGTGGTTTCTTGCCGACTAGCGGGAGCACAGATACGCAGTATTTT. Protein sequence: CASGFLPTSGSTDTQYF.

This sequence joins TRBV5-1 and TRBJ1-2; TRBD1 is a possible D gene (6 bases). The CDR3 extends over 15 amino acids. V was clipped by 4 bases and J by 3 bases, with 16 bases between them. Germline lookup yields CDR1 SGHRS and CDR2 YFSETQ. CDR3 in DNA: TGCGCCAGCAGCCTGGAGGGACATTCCTACTATGGCTACACCTTC. It specifies CASSLEGHSYYGYTF.

The rearrangement links TRBV4-1 to TRBJ2-5, with 12 bases matching TRBD2. The germline gives CDR1 MGHRA, CDR2 YSYEKL. J gave up 5 bases and V 1 base, and 2 bases lay outside the gene matches. CDR3 length equals 15 residues. CDR3 nucleotide sequence: TGCGCCAGCAGCCAAGGACTAGCGGGAGTGGAGACCCAGTACTTC. Translating gives CASSQGLAGVETQYF.

This clone was seen more than once but under ten times. V gene TRBV11-2 combines with J gene TRBJ2-7; TRBD1 agrees at 8 bases. Germline assignment: CDR1 SGHAT and CDR2 FQNNGV. With V trimmed by 1 base and J by 2 bases, 10 bases remained unmatched. The CDR3 sequence is 17 residues long. The CDR3 spells CASSLGSDWTGPYEQYF. DNA of the CDR3: TGTGCCAGCAGCTTAGGCTCCGATTGGACAGGGCCCTACGAGCAGTACTTC. The whole variable domain, remainder taken from reference TRBV11-2 and TRBJ2-7, is EAGVAQSPRYKIIEKRQSVAFWCNPISGHATLYWYQQILGQGPKLLIQFQNNGVVDDSQLPKDRFSAERLKGVDSTLKIQPAKLEDSAVYLCASSLGSDWTGPYEQYFGPGTRLTVT.

The table lists this clone with a few counts. The V call is TRBV18, the J call TRBJ2-1, with D possibly being TRBD1 (7 bases). The germline CDR1 and CDR2 sequences are KGHSH and LQKENI. CDR3 length: 16 amino acids. The germline V and J ends were trimmed by 2 bases and 15 bases, with 26 bases remaining between them. The CDR3 DNA reads TGTGCCAGCTCACCAAAGGAGGGGACAGCGGGCCCGAGTGGGTTCTTC. Residues: CASSPKEGTAGPSGFF. Full variable domain (remainder filled in from reference TRBV18 and TRBJ2-1): NAGVMQNPRHLVRRRGQEARLRCSPMKGHSHVYWYRQLPEEGLKFMVYLQKENIIDESGMPKERFSAEFPKEGPSILRIQQVVRGDSAAYFCASSPKEGTAGPSGFFGPGTRLTVL.

This clone was observed a few times. This sequence joins TRBV7-3 and TRBJ2-1, with 13 bases aligning to TRBD2. The V gene's germline CDR1 is SGHTA and CDR2 FQGTGA. CDR3 length equals 18 residues. V trimming: 1 base; J trimming: 7 bases; junction bases outside the gene matches: 10. Here the CDR3 reads CASSLKAGRTSGSNEQFF. In DNA, the CDR3 is TGTGCCAGCAGCTTAAAAGCAGGTCGGACTAGCGGGAGTAATGAGCAGTTCTTC.

This clone was counted only a few times. For the CDR3, the DNA is TGCGCCAGCAGCTCAACAGGGAACACTGAAGCTTTCTTT. Translation gives CASSSTGNTEAFF. V gene TRBV5-1 combines with J gene TRBJ1-1; perhaps TRBD1 as D (5 bases). Germline V gene data show CDR1 as SGHRS and CDR2 as YFSETQ. V dropped 3 bases and J dropped 1 base, with 7 bases sitting between them. This CDR3 spans 13 amino acids.